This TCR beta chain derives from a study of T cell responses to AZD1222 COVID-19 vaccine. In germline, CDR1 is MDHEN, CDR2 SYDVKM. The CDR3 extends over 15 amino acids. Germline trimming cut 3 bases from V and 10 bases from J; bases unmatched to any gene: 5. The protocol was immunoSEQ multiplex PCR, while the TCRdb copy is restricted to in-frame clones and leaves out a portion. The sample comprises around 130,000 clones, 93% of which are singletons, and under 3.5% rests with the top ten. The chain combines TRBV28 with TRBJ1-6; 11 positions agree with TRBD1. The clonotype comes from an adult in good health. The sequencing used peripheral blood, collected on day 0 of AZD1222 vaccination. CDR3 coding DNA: TGTGCCAGCAGTTTCCTGGACAGGGGGCACTCACCCCTCCACTTT. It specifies CASSFLDRGHSPLHF. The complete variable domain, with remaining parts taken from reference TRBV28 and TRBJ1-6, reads DVKVTQSSRYLVKRTGEKVFLECVQDMDHENMFWYRQDPGLGLRLIYFSYDVKMKEKGDIPEGYSVSREKKERFSLILESASTNQTSMYLCASSFLDRGHSPLHFGNGTRLTVT.